The next 17 T cell receptor beta chains were all read from a single sample in a study of blood T cells in healthy people across ages. PCR was performed a second time for 7 to 11 cycles using a sample-barcoded 5' primer and a J-beta primer mix. TCRdb independently ran MiXCR on the 5' RACE reads; one entry per CDR3 protein. The sample carries roughly 800,000 distinct CDR3 sequences, 58% recorded once. Source material: blood. The receptors stem from a man aged 25 to 40 in good health.

This chain connects TRBV29-1 to TRBJ1-4; TRBD1 agrees at 7 bases. The V gene's germline CDR1 is SQVTM and CDR2 ANQGSEA. The length of the CDR3 is 13 residues. The CDR3 here is CSGSSTGSEKLFF. DNA for the CDR3: TGCAGTGGGTCCTCGACAGGGAGTGAAAAACTGTTTTTT.

This clonotype appeared once. The chain uses TRBV25-1 and TRBJ1-1; 8 bases match TRBD1. J was trimmed by 1 base and V by 5 bases; bases with no gene match: 9. This CDR3 has 16 residues. From germline, CDR1 is MGHDK and CDR2 SYGVNS. The CDR3 loop is CASSSGDRWANTEAFF. The CDR3, as DNA: TGTGCCAGCAGTAGTGGGGACAGGTGGGCGAACACTGAAGCTTTCTTT.

The chain recombines TRBV7-2 with TRBJ2-5; 7 nucleotides line up with TRBD2. J was trimmed by 4 bases and V by 5 bases; bases with no gene match: 13. Germline loops: CDR1 SGHTA, CDR2 FQGNSA. The CDR3 is made up of 16 amino acids. The CDR3 DNA reads as TGTGCCAGCAGCCTGAAAGGAGGCGGGGGTTTAGAGACCCAGTACTTC. Its protein product is CASSLKGGGGLETQYF.

The chain recombines TRBV6-2 or TRBV6-3 with TRBJ2-1; 8 positions agree with TRBD2. V lost 8 bases, J lost 5 bases, and 11 bases stayed unmatched. This CDR3 is built from 15 residues. The germline V gene has CDR1 MNHEY and CDR2 SVGEGT. The CDR3 DNA reads as TGTGCCAGCCGTAGTCCGGGACTAGTCAACAATGAGCAGTTCTTC. This sequence encodes CASRSPGLVNNEQFF.

The chain recombines TRBV27 with TRBJ2-1; D is uncertain. The CDR3 has 15 residues. Trimming removed 2 bases at V and 3 bases at J, with 11 bases between. Germline V lookup: CDR1 MNHEY, CDR2 SMNVEV (reference sequence). In DNA form, the CDR3 reads TGTGCCAGCAGTTTAATCCTAGGCCGCTACAATGAGCAGTTCTTC. It encodes CASSLILGRYNEQFF.

The chain is built from TRBV7-2 and TRBJ1-2; D perhaps matches TRBD1 (6 bases). The V end was cut by 2 bases, the J end by 7 bases, with 14 bases between. Germline V gene data show CDR1 as SGHTA and CDR2 as FQGNSA. CDR3 length: 14 amino acids. For the CDR3, the DNA is TGTGCCAGCAGCTTAAACTTCCAACAGGGTGGCTACACCTTC. Its translation: CASSLNFQQGGYTF.

The V and J genes are TRBV18 and TRBJ2-7; D perhaps matches TRBD1 (6 bases). Germline V gene lookup returns CDR1 KGHSH and CDR2 LQKENI. This CDR3 region has 15 residues. Trimming left V 0 bases short and J 3 bases short, with 12 bases between. The CDR3 bases are TGTGCCAGCTCACCACCGCAGGGGAAACGCTACGAGCAGTACTTC. This codes for CASSPPQGKRYEQYF.

The chain joins TRBV27 to TRBJ1-5, with 11 bases matching TRBD1. The V and J ends lost 5 bases and 5 bases, in that order; junction bases with no gene match: 5. The V gene's germline CDR1 is MNHEY and CDR2 SMNVEV (reference sequence). The CDR3 is made up of 15 amino acids. The DNA of the CDR3 is TGTGCCAGCAGTCCCGGGACAGGGGGGTATCAGCCCCAGCATTTT. Protein product: CASSPGTGGYQPQHF.

V usage is TRBV7-2 and J usage is TRBJ2-5, with D perhaps matching TRBD2 (6 bases). The J call is doubtful: the DNA matches TRBJ2-7 better. The CDR3 sequence is 15 residues long. Per the germline V gene, CDR1 is SGHTA and CDR2 is FQGNSA. The CDR3 DNA sequence: TGTGCCAGCAGCCTTGCCCCGGGAGCGGGTTACGAGCAGTACTTC. Encoded protein: CASSLAPGAGYEQYF.

This CDR3 is CASSLSRDGNYGYTF. CDR3 nucleotide sequence: TGCGCCAGCAGCTTGAGCCGGGACGGGAACTATGGCTACACCTTC. The chain employs TRBV5-1 and TRBJ1-2, with D perhaps matching TRBD1 (5 bases). Per germline, CDR1 SGHRS and CDR2 YFSETQ. V was trimmed by 1 base and J by 2 bases, leaving 12 bases between them. The CDR3 loop spans 15 amino acids. Variable domain in full (rest from reference TRBV5-1 and TRBJ1-2): KAGVTQTPRYLIKTRGQQVTLSCSPISGHRSVSWYQQTPGQGLQFLFEYFSETQRNKGNFPGRFSGRQFSNSRSEMNVSTLELGDSALYLCASSLSRDGNYGYTFGSGTRLTVV.

This clonotype has only a few counts. The CDR3 here is CASSYLANSYEQYF. The CDR3 region has the DNA TGTGCCAGCAGTTACCTAGCGAATTCCTACGAGCAGTACTTC. This chain uses TRBV6-2 or TRBV6-3 with TRBJ2-7; D may be TRBD2 (6 bases). In germline, CDR1 is MNHEY, CDR2 SVGEGT. The germline V and J ends were trimmed by 2 bases and 1 base, with 9 bases remaining between them. This CDR3 contains 14 residues.

The chain combines TRBV6-6 with TRBJ1-2, with no clear D. CDR1 and CDR2 (germline): MNHNY, SVGAGI (reference sequence). The CDR3 contains 12 residues. Trimming cost V 6 bases and J 12 bases, with 17 bases left between them. For the CDR3, the DNA is TGTGCCAGCAGCCTAAGGATGGGCAGCCACACCTTC. Encoded protein: CASSLRMGSHTF.

The V and J genes are TRBV7-6 and TRBJ2-1, with D maybe TRBD2 (6 bases). CDR1 is SGHVS, CDR2 FNYEAQ, per germline. Deletions cut 4 bases from V and 0 bases from J, with 10 bases between. The CDR3 consists of 15 residues. The CDR3 spells CASSYLAYSYNEQFF. CDR3 nucleotides: TGTGCCAGCAGCTATCTAGCGTACTCCTACAATGAGCAGTTCTTC.

The table lists this clonotype with a few counts. The genes are TRBV27 and TRBJ2-1, with D possibly TRBD1 on 6 matching bases. Looked up from germline, CDR1 is MNHEY and CDR2 is SMNVEV (reference sequence). The CDR3 loop spans 15 amino acids. Trimming shortened V by 7 bases and J by 6 bases, and 19 bases separated the two germline ends. The CDR3 DNA reads as TGTGCCAGCACTAGTGGGGCAGGGGTGAGCAATGAGCAGTTCTTC. Translation gives CASTSGAGVSNEQFF.

CDR3 loop: CASAGVLAGGRARGDTQYF. For the CDR3, the DNA is TGTGCCAGCGCTGGGGTACTAGCGGGGGGTCGAGCCCGAGGTGATACGCAGTATTTT. This chain uses TRBV28 with TRBJ2-3, with 12 nucleotides matching TRBD2. Trimming took 8 bases from V and 6 from J; bases not matched to a gene: 21. Germline CDR1 reads MDHEN; CDR2 reads SYDVKM. This CDR3 comprises 19 residues.

The chain has TRBV6-1 and TRBJ2-4, with 11 bases that match TRBD2. With the DNA end fitting TRBJ2-7 better, the J assignment may be wrong. The germline CDR1 and CDR2 sequences are MNHNS and SASEGT. The CDR3 consists of 14 residues. CDR3 loop: CASSGLAGHYEQYF. DNA of the CDR3: TGTGCCAGCAGTGGACTAGCGGGGCACTACGAGCAGTACTTC.

In this sample, this clonotype turned up a few times. This sequence joins TRBV28 and TRBJ2-4, with D hard to call. Germline V lookup: CDR1 MDHEN, CDR2 SYDVKM. The CDR3 runs 14 residues. The germline V and J ends were trimmed by 2 bases and 8 bases, with 13 bases remaining between them. The CDR3: CASSLSPGRDIQYF. The CDR3 DNA reads TGTGCCAGCAGTTTAAGCCCGGGTAGGGACATTCAGTACTTC.